This T cell receptor beta chain was sequenced for a study of T cell changes during pregnancy in multiple sclerosis. The CDR3 has 15 residues. Germline loops: CDR1 MNHEY, CDR2 SMNVEV (reference sequence). V shed 4 bases, J shed 4 bases, and the junction held 6 bases outside the gene matches. Sequencing was performed with immunoSEQ multiplex PCR; in TCRdb, only in-frame clones are kept and a portion is missing. The sample includes tens of thousands of clones, 70% to 90% seen only once; the top ten take under 0.45%. J is TRBJ2-7 and V is TRBV27; 11 bases fit TRBD1. The TCR sequence derives from a female donor with multiple sclerosis, enrolled in a pregnancy study. Material: CD4+ T cells from peripheral blood mononuclear cells, obtained in the third trimester of pregnancy. CDR3 in amino acids: CASSSPGTGGYEQYF. In nucleotides, the CDR3 is TGTGCCAGCAGTTCCCCCGGGACAGGGGGATACGAGCAGTACTTC.